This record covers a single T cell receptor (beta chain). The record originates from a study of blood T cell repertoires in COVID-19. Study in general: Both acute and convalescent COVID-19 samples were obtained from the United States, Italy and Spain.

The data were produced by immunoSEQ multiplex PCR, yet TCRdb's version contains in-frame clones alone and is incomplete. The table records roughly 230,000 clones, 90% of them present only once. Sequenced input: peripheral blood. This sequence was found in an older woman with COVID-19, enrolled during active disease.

This CDR3 is CASSHRTGGREKLFF. DNA for the CDR3: TGCGCCAGCAGCCACCGGACAGGGGGGAGAGAAAAACTGTTTTTT. V is TRBV4-1 and J is TRBJ1-4, with TRBD1 matching over 10 bases. The CDR3 totals 15 residues. V lost 3 bases and J lost 8; bases outside the gene matches: 6. CDR1 and CDR2 (germline): MGHRA, YSYEKL.